Presented here are 9 T cell receptor beta chains from one specimen sequenced in a study of OX40 agonist ivuxolimab in advanced cancers. Data came from immunoSEQ multiplex PCR; TCRdb stores just in-frame clones and leaves some out. The sample carries 80,000 or so clones, 92% recorded once. Sequencing used CD4+ or CD8+ T cells sorted from blood, obtained in a trial of the OX40 agonist ivuxolimab. These receptor sequences come from an adult with an advanced solid tumor such as melanoma, head and neck, liver or kidney cancer.

The sample holds one count of this clone. The gene calls are TRBV6-5 and TRBJ2-3; D is unresolved. Germline V gene lookup returns CDR1 MNHEY and CDR2 SVGAGI. V was trimmed by 5 bases and J by 0 bases, leaving 6 bases between them. There are 13 residues in the CDR3. The DNA for the CDR3 is TGTGCCAGCAGTAGGCATAGCACAGATACGCAGTATTTT. It encodes CASSRHSTDTQYF.

This chain connects TRBV6-1 to TRBJ2-6; 8 bases agree with TRBD1. V was clipped by 8 bases and J by 1 base; unmatched bases: 1. Germline V lookup: CDR1 MNHNS, CDR2 SASEGT. The CDR3 has 14 residues. CDR3 sequence: CASDRGSGANVLTF. The CDR3 nucleotides are TGTGCCAGCGACAGGGGATCTGGGGCCAACGTCCTGACTTTC.

This chain joins TRBV11-3 and TRBJ2-7, with a possible D match to TRBD1 (5 bases). Germline V lookup: CDR1 SGHNT, CDR2 YENEEA. The CDR3 is 14 amino acids. Trimming took 1 base from V and 5 from J, leaving 12 bases between them. The CDR3 region is CASSLVRVSHEQYF. Here the CDR3 DNA reads TGTGCCAGCAGCTTAGTCAGGGTGTCCCACGAGCAGTACTTC.

This sequence joins TRBV7-2 and TRBJ2-1; D is tentatively TRBD1 or TRBD2 (5 bases each). Germline values: CDR1 SGHTA, CDR2 FQGNSA. Trimming cost V 0 bases and J 4 bases, with 10 bases left between them. This CDR3 is built from 15 residues. CDR3 amino acids: CASSLARDRYNEQFF. Here the CDR3 DNA reads TGTGCCAGCAGCTTAGCCCGGGACCGGTACAATGAGCAGTTCTTC.

The chain employs TRBV7-8 and TRBJ2-2; D remains ambiguous. V lost 4 bases and J lost 9, with 6 bases in between. Germline V gene sequence: CDR1 SGHVS, CDR2 FQNEAQ. The CDR3 has 11 amino acids. The CDR3 DNA follows: TGTGCCAGCAGCTCCGTGAGGGAGCTGTTTTTT. Protein: CASSSVRELFF.

This chain joins TRBV29-1 and TRBJ1-1; D is unclear. Trimming took off 6 bases at V and 5 bases at J, with 19 bases between the two ends. The CDR3 sequence is 14 residues long. Looked up from germline, CDR1 is SQVTM and CDR2 is ANQGSEA. The CDR3 DNA reads as TGCAGCGTGCAACCTGACGGCTATGAGACTGAAGCTTTCTTT. Its protein is CSVQPDGYETEAFF.

The chain uses TRBV5-1 and TRBJ2-3; D call uncertain. Trimming left V 0 bases short and J 5 bases short, with 10 bases between. Germline V gene data show CDR1 as SGHRS and CDR2 as YFSETQ. The CDR3 contains 14 residues. CDR3 DNA: TGCGCCAGCAGCTTGGCCGGCCCTGTAGATACGCAGTATTTT. This codes for CASSLAGPVDTQYF.

With regard to this clone: The junction and the germline gene differ at one end; a read error may be behind it. The chain employs TRBV7-7 and TRBJ2-3; 10 bases agree with TRBD1. CDR1 SSHAT and CDR2 FNYEAQ come from the germline V gene (reference sequence). The CDR3 has 15 residues. The CDR3 here is CASSLTGGNTDTQYF. The CDR3 DNA sequence: TGTGCTAGCAGCCTGACAGGGGGCAACACAGATACGCAGTATTTT.

The V call is TRBV27, the J call TRBJ1-3; weak D call: TRBD1 (5 bases). V was clipped by 2 bases and J by 2 bases, with 10 bases between them. Per germline, CDR1 MNHEY and CDR2 SMNVEV (reference sequence). There are 15 residues in the CDR3. The CDR3 DNA reads as TGTGCCAGCAGTTTACGTGGCAGGGCTGGAAACACCATATATTTT. Its translation: CASSLRGRAGNTIYF.